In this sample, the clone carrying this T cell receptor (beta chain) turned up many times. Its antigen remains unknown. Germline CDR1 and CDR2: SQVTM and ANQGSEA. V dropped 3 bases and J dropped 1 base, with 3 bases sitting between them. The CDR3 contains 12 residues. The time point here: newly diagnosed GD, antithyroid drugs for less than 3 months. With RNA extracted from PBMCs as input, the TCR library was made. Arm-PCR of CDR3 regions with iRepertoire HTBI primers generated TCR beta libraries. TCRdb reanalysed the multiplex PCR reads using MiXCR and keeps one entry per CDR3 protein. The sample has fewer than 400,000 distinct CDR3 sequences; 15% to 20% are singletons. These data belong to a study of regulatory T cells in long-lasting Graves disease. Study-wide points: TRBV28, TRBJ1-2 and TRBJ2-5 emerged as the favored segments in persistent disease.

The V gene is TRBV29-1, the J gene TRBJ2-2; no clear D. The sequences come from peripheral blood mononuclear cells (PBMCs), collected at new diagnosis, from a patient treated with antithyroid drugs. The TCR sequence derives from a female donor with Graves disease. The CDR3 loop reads CSVEQNTGELFF. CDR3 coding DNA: TGCAGCGTTGAGCAGAACACCGGGGAGCTGTTTTTT.